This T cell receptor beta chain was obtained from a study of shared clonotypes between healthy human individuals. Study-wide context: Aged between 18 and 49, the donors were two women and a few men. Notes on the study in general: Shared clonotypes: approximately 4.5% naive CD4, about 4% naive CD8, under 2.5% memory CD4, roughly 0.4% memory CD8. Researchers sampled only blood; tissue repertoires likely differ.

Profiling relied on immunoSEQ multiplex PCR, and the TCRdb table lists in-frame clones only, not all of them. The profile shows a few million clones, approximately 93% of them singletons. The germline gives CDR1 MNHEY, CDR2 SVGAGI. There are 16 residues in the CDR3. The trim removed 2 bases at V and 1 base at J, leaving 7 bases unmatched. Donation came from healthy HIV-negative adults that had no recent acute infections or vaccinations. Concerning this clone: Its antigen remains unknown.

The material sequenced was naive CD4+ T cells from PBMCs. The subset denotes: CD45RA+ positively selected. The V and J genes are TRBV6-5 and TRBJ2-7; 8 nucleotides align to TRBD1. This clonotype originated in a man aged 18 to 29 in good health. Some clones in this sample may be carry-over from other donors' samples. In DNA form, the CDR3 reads TGTGCCAGCAGTTACGGTACGGACAGGGCTTCCTACGAGCAGTACTTC. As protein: CASSYGTDRASYEQYF.